This T cell receptor beta chain was documented in a study of neurological immune-mediated disorders. Blood bank volunteers in Maryland, USA, served as healthy controls. The cDNA was generated through 5'RACE incorporating 10-nucleotide random UMIs. TCRdb re-called the 5' RACE reads with MiXCR, one entry per CDR3 protein. The sample contains some 16,000 distinct CDR3 sequences, roughly a fifth of which appear only once. Study results and caveats: Private repertoires in all groups were suggested, as expanded clones shared no CDR3 amino acid sequences across subjects. The highest TCR clonal expansion occurred in HTLV-1-associated myelopathy; multiple sclerosis fell below healthy controls.

The CDR3 length is 12 residues. The germline gives CDR1 SGHRS, CDR2 YFSETQ. V shed 0 bases and J shed 4 bases, with 4 bases lying between them. This clonotype was detected many times. Its antigen remains unidentified. The V call is TRBV5-1, the J call TRBJ1-2; no clear D. This receptor was obtained from a middle-aged man in good health. Sequencing was done on a sample of PBMCs. The CDR3 DNA sequence: TGCGCCAGCAGCTTGGGGATCTATGGCTACACCTTC. Translated: CASSLGIYGYTF.